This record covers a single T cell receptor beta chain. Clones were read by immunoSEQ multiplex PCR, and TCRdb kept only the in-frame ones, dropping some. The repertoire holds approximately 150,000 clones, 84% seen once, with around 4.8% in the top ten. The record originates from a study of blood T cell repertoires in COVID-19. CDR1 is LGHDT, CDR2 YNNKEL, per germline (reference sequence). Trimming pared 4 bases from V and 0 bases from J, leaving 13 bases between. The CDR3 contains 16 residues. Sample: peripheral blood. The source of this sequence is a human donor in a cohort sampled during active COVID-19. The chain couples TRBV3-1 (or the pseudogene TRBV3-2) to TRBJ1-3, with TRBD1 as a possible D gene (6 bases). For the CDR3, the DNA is TGTGCCAGCAGCCCGCCGGGACAAATCTCTGGAAACACCATATATTTT. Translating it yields CASSPPGQISGNTIYF.